The present entry profiles one T cell receptor (beta chain) with its context. What it recognizes is unknown. CD4+ T cells that had been cultured provided DNA sequenced with the Oncomine TCR Beta short-read assay. TCRdb reprocessed the PCR reads with MiXCR, giving one entry per CDR3 protein. Among about 3,400 distinct CDR3 sequences listed, about a sixth were seen once. The sample comes from a study of vaccination and CD4 T cells after COVID-19. Across the whole study: By nasal swab PCR, the convalescent patients were SARS-CoV-2 positive, with under 10 mild cases and one severe. Collection of post-COVID samples occurred a median approximately 100 days after diagnosis, spanning a range of 35 to 161. Control cultures were given a CEFX pool, an HIV-1 Nef pool, or no peptide.

Noted treatment: 10-day PBMC culture with coronavirus spike peptide pools or control peptides (ViraFEST assay). Whole-study results and caveats: Spike mono-reactivity held for 304 of 307 vaccine-specific clones in convalescent patients.

Germline CDR1 and CDR2: SNHLY and FYNNEI. V dropped 8 bases and J dropped 5 bases, with 15 bases sitting between them. CDR3 length equals 14 residues. The origin of this receptor is a human donor who had recovered from COVID-19. The V gene is TRBV2, the J gene TRBJ2-2; the D gene is possibly TRBD1 (6 bases). Sequencing was performed on CD4+ T cells from blood, cultured in vitro. CDR3 in amino acids: CASGLGARTGELFF. The DNA of the CDR3 is TGTGCCAGCGGTCTGGGGGCGAGAACCGGGGAGCTGTTTTTT.